The table lists the clone carrying this T cell receptor (beta chain) with a few counts. What it binds is unknown. These data belong to a study of T cell repertoires in cytomegalovirus infection. As for the study in general: CMV epitopes in the study were HLA-C-restricted (recently identified) and HLA-B-restricted (well studied). Public TCR beta signatures indicated both CMV infection and matching HLA type.

TCRdb called the reads again in MiXCR, with one record for every CDR3 protein. The sample shows fewer than 850,000 distinct CDR3 sequences, 25% to 30% of them seen only once. Germline V gives CDR1 SGHTA, CDR2 FQGNSA. The CDR3 is 16 residues long. V shed 1 base and J shed 2 bases, with 11 bases lying between them. Here the sequenced sample was cultured CD8+ T cells from PBMCs, taken from culture after CMV antigen stimulation. The chain combines TRBV7-2 with TRBJ1-4, with a tentative D call TRBD1 (5 bases). This TCR came from a human donor in good health (CMV status not recorded). Some clones in this sample may be carry-over from other donors' samples. The CDR3 coding sequence is TGTGCCAGCAGCTTAGAGGGGATCGTCACTAATGAAAAACTGTTTTTT. Amino acids: CASSLEGIVTNEKLFF.